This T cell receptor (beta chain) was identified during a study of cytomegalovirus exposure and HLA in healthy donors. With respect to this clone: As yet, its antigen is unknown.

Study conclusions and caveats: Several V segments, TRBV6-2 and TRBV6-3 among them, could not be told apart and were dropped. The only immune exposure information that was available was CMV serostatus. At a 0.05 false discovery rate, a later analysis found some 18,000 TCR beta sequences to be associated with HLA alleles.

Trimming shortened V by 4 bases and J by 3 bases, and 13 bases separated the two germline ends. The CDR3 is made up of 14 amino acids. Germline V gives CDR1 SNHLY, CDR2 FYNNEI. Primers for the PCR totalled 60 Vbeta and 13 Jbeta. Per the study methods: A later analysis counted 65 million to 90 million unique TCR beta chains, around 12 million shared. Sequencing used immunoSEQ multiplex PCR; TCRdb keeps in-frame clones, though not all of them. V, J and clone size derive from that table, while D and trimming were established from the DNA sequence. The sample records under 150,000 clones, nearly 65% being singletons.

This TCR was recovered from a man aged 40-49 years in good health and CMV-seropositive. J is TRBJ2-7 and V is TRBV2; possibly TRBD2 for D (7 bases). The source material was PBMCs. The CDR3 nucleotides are TGTGCCAGCAGTGTTGGCGGGGGCATCTACGAGCAGTACTTC. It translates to CASSVGGGIYEQYF.